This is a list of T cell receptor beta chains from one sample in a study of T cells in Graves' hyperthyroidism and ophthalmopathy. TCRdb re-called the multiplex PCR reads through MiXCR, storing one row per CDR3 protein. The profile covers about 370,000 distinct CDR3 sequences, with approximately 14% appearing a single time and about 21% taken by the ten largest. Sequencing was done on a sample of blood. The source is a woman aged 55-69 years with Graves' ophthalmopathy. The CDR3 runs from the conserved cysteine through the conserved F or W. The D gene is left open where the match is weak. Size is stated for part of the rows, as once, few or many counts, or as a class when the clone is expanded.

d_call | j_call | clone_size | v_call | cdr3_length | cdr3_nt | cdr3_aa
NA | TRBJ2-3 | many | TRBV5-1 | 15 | TGCGCCAGCAGCTTGAATGGACAGAGCACAGATACGCAGTATTTT | CASSLNGQSTDTQYF
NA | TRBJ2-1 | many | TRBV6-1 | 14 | TGTGCCAGCAGCCTTGATATAGCAAAACGCGAGCAGTTCTTC | CASSLDIAKREQFF
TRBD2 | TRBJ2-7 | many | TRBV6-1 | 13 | TGTGCCAGCAGTTCTAGCGGGACCTACGAGCAGTACTTC | CASSSSGTYEQYF
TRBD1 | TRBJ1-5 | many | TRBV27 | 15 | TGTGCCAGCAGTTTTATGGGGACAGGGGCTCAGCCCCAGCATTTT | CASSFMGTGAQPQHF
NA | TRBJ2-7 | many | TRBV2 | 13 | TGTGCCAGCAGTGAATTCGTCTCCTACGAGCAGTACTTC | CASSEFVSYEQYF
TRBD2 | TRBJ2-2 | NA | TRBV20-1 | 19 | TGCAGTGCTAGAGGAGCAGGATCGGGACTAGCGAGAAACACCGGGGAGCTGTTTTTT | CSARGAGSGLARNTGELFF
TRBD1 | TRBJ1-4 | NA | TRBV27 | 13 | TGTGCCAGCTGGACAGGGGGTGGTGAAAAACTGTTTTTT | CASWTGGGEKLFF
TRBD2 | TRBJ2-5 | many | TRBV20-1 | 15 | TGCAGTGCCGAAGGACTAGCGGGCACCCCAGAGACCCAGTACTTC | CSAEGLAGTPETQYF
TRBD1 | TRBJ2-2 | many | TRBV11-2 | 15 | TGTGCCAGCGGGAGAAGACAGGGCGGCACCGGGGAGCTGTTTTTT | CASGRRQGGTGELFF
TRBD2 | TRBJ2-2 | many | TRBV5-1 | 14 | TGCGCCAGCAACCTGCGGGAGTCTCTCGGGGAGCTGTTTTTT | CASNLRESLGELFF
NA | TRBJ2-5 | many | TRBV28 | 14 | TGTGCCAGCAGCTCCCTAGGGTCGGAAGAGACCCAGTACTTC | CASSSLGSEETQYF
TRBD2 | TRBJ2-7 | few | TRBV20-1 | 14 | TGCAGCGTCGACCAAGCGGGAGATTCCTACGAGCAGTACTTC | CSVDQAGDSYEQYF
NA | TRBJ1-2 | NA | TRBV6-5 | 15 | TGTGCCAGCAGTTACCCCCAGGGAGGTCACTATGGCTACACCTTC | CASSYPQGGHYGYTF
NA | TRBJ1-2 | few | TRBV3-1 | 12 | TGTGCCAGCAGCCAGAGTCAGAATGGCTACACCTTC | CASSQSQNGYTF
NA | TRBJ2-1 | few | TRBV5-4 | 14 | TGTGCCAGCGGATTAGCCGGGGGACTGGGTGAGCAGTTCTTC | CASGLAGGLGEQFF
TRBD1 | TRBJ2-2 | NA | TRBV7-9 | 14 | TGTGCCAGCAGCTGGACAGGGTTGGCCGGGGAGCTGTTTTTT | CASSWTGLAGELFF
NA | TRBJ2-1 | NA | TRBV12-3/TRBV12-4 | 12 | TGTGCCAGCAGCCTATCTAGCGAAAGGGTGTTCTTC | CASSLSSERVFF
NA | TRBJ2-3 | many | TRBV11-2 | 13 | TGTGCCAGCAGCTTAGTGGGAGAAGATACGCAGTATTTT | CASSLVGEDTQYF
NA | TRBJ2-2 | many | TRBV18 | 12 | TGTGCCAGCTCACACCCTACCGGGGAGCTGTTTTTT | CASSHPTGELFF
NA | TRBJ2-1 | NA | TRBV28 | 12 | TGTGCCAGCAGTTTAGGCAGACTTGAGCAGTTCTTC | CASSLGRLEQFF
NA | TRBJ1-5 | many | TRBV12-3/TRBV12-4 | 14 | TGTGCCAGCAGTGGTGGACGGATTAATCAGCCCCAGCATTTT | CASSGGRINQPQHF
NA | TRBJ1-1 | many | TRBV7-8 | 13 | TGTGCCAGCAGCTTGGGGGCCCCCACTGAAGCTTTCTTT | CASSLGAPTEAFF
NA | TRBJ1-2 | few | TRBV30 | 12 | TGTGCCTGGAGTGTACCCGTAGGGGCGTACACCTTC | CAWSVPVGAYTF